These 14 T cell receptor beta chains were all obtained from the same sample, sequenced in a study of T cell repertoires in cytomegalovirus infection. TCRdb re-derived calls from the reads in MiXCR, one entry per CDR3 protein. The data contain 200,000 to 300,000 distinct CDR3 sequences, around an eighth of them singletons. The sequenced sample consisted of PBMCs. The receptors come from a human donor in good health (CMV status not recorded). Some clones in this sample may be carry-over from other donors' samples.

At least ten counts were recorded for this clonotype. J is TRBJ2-3 and V is TRBV28; D is undetermined. This CDR3 contains 12 residues. With 6 bases removed from V and 10 bases from J, the gap between germline ends came to 14 bases. Looked up from germline, CDR1 is MDHEN and CDR2 is SYDVKM. CDR3 amino acids: CASSPVLRSQYF. The CDR3 DNA reads as TGTGCCAGCAGCCCCGTTCTTCGGTCGCAGTATTTT.

This clonotype was counted many times. The V and J genes are TRBV7-2 and TRBJ1-3, with D unclear. CDR1 is SGHTA, CDR2 FQGNSA, per germline. V was shortened by 5 bases and J by 0 bases, with 14 bases between the two germline ends. The length of the CDR3 is 16 residues. The CDR3 protein is CASSRPDWSSGNTIYF. DNA of the CDR3: TGTGCCAGCAGCCGTCCTGACTGGAGCTCTGGAAACACCATATATTTT.

The table lists this clonotype with many counts. This chain uses TRBV7-2 with TRBJ1-1; D is unresolved. CDR1 SGHTA and CDR2 FQGNSA come from the germline V gene. The CDR3 totals 13 residues. V lost 4 bases and J 1 base, leaving 7 bases between the germline ends. CDR3 in amino acids: CASSSRRNTEAFF. DNA of the CDR3: TGTGCCAGCAGCTCTAGACGGAACACTGAAGCTTTCTTT.

V usage is TRBV7-9 and J usage is TRBJ2-3; possibly TRBD1 for D (6 bases). Trimming stripped 8 bases from V and 3 bases from J, with 12 bases between. This CDR3 contains 13 residues. The V gene's germline CDR1 is SEHNR and CDR2 FQNEAQ (reference sequence). CDR3 DNA sequence: TGTGCCAGCGCTCTTCAGGGGACAGATACGCAGTATTTT. It translates to CASALQGTDTQYF.

This clonotype was observed many times. The chain couples TRBV7-9 to TRBJ1-6; D is unresolved. Germline V gives CDR1 SEHNR, CDR2 FQNEAQ (reference sequence). The V end lost 1 base, the J end lost 5 bases, and 6 bases lay between the germline ends. The CDR3 loop spans 14 amino acids. CDR3 sequence (DNA): TGTGCCAGCAGCTTAGAGCAAAATAATTCACCCCTCCACTTT. As protein: CASSLEQNNSPLHF.

This clonotype was picked up a small number of times. J is TRBJ2-6 and V is TRBV29-1; tentative D call: TRBD1 (5 bases). The V gene lost 3 bases and the J gene lost 0 bases, with 9 bases spanning the gap. This CDR3 is 15 amino acids long. Germline CDR1 reads SQVTM; CDR2 reads ANQGSEA. The CDR3 nucleotides are TGCAGCGTTGAGACAGCCAGCTCTGGGGCCAACGTCCTGACTTTC. This translates into CSVETASSGANVLTF.

At least ten counts were recorded for this clonotype. The rearrangement links TRBV28 to TRBJ2-2, with D hard to call. V was trimmed by 5 bases and J by 5 bases, leaving 15 bases between them. CDR1 is MDHEN, CDR2 SYDVKM, per germline. The CDR3 has 15 residues. Here the CDR3 DNA reads TGTGCCAGCAGTGAAATATCGGTTGGGACCGGGGAGCTGTTTTTT. The encoded protein is CASSEISVGTGELFF.

This clonotype has at least ten counts. The chain carries TRBV6-5 and TRBJ1-2; tentatively, D is TRBD1 (5 bases). Trimming stripped 2 bases from V and 5 bases from J, with 9 bases between. Germline V gene lookup returns CDR1 MNHEY and CDR2 SVGAGI. The CDR3 length is 13 residues. CDR3 sequence reads: CASSYGGKYGYTF. As DNA, the CDR3 is TGTGCCAGCAGTTACGGGGGGAAATATGGCTACACCTTC.

The genes are TRBV10-3 and TRBJ2-7; TRBD2 aligns across 13 bases. The V gene's germline CDR1 is ENHRY and CDR2 SYGVKD. Trimming took 11 bases from V and 5 from J; bases not matched to a gene: 6. The CDR3 sequence is 13 residues long. CDR3 region: CAVTSGGAHEQYF. In DNA form, the CDR3 reads TGTGCCGTAACTAGCGGGGGGGCCCACGAGCAGTACTTC.

This clonotype turned up a few times. V usage is TRBV20-1 and J usage is TRBJ2-5, with TRBD1 identical over 9 bases. V gave up 6 bases and J gave up 2 bases; unmatched junction bases: 7. CDR1 DFQATT and CDR2 SNEGSKA come from the germline V gene (reference sequence). CDR3 size: 14 residues. The CDR3 bases are TGCAGTGCAGTCACAGGGGGCGGACAAGAGACCCAGTACTTC. This encodes CSAVTGGGQETQYF.

The chain couples TRBV19 to TRBJ1-2; D is perhaps TRBD1 (5 bases). V lost 11 bases and J 4 bases, leaving 23 bases between the germline ends. Germline lookup yields CDR1 LNHDA and CDR2 SQIVND (reference sequence). This CDR3 comprises 15 residues. This CDR3 reads CACSDPRGGLYGYTF. The DNA for the CDR3 is TGTGCCTGCAGTGATCCTAGGGGAGGGCTCTATGGCTACACCTTC.

This chain uses TRBV11-2 with TRBJ2-7, with 7 bases lining up with TRBD2. The J segment lost 3 bases and the V segment lost 3 bases, leaving 8 bases of the junction unmatched. Germline assignment: CDR1 SGHAT and CDR2 FQNNGV. The length of the CDR3 is 15 residues. CDR3 DNA sequence: TGTGCCAGCAGCTTGGGCCTCGGGACTAACTACGAGCAGTACTTC. This encodes CASSLGLGTNYEQYF.

This clonotype was seen more than once but under ten times. This rearrangement joins TRBV6-2 or TRBV6-3 to TRBJ1-1; no firm D call. Germline CDR1 and CDR2: MNHEY and SVGEGT. Trimming took off 0 bases at V and 0 bases at J, with 11 bases between the two ends. The CDR3 covers 16 residues. In DNA, the CDR3 is TGTGCCAGCAGTTACTCGGTCCGGACCATGAACACTGAAGCTTTCTTT. Translated, it gives CASSYSVRTMNTEAFF.

The sample holds many counts of this clonotype. The rearrangement links TRBV14 to TRBJ1-6; D gene uncertain. The V gene's germline CDR1 is SGHDN and CDR2 FVKESK. Deletions cut 5 bases from V and 9 bases from J, with 11 bases between. CDR3 size: 13 residues. The DNA for the CDR3 is TGTGCCAGCAGCAAAACGGGAGGTTCACCCCTCCACTTT. Encoded protein: CASSKTGGSPLHF.